The rows below give T cell receptor beta chains drawn from one sample of a study of cytomegalovirus exposure and HLA in healthy donors. Sequencing was performed with immunoSEQ multiplex PCR; in TCRdb, only in-frame clones are kept and a portion is missing. This sample has 250,000 to 300,000 clones; 84% occur once, and the top ten carry more than 1.5%. Sequencing was performed on PBMCs. Receptors originate from a woman in her thirties or forties in good health and CMV-seropositive. Each CDR3 is given with its conserved first and last residue. A D gene is named only where the DNA matches it firmly. Size is stated for part of the rows, as once, few or many counts, or as a class when the clone is expanded.

>-|-|TRBJ1-4|TRBV27|15
CASSSRRLADEKLFF
TGTGCCAGCAGTTCTCGGCGGCTCGCGGATGAAAAACTGTTTTTT
>-|-|TRBJ1-5|TRBV28|16
CASSFQFGRADQPQHF
TGTGCCAGCAGTTTTCAATTTGGGAGGGCTGACCAGCCCCAGCATTTT
>-|TRBD2|TRBJ2-1|TRBV5-1|14
CASSLSAGVMSRFF
TGCGCCAGCAGCTTGTCCGCGGGAGTAATGAGCAGGTTCTTC
>-|-|TRBJ2-1|TRBV10-3|14
CAISESAPRNEQFF
TGTGCCATCAGTGAGTCGGCCCCGCGGAATGAGCAGTTCTTC
>-|TRBD1|TRBJ1-2|TRBV27|15
CASSGQGLGNYGYTF
TGTGCCAGCAGCGGACAGGGTCTTGGGAACTATGGCTACACCTTC
>-|-|TRBJ2-2|TRBV7-9|17
CASSLVVQSGNTGELFF
TGTGCCAGCAGCTTAGTGGTGCAGTCGGGAAACACCGGGGAGCTGTTTTTT
>-|-|TRBJ2-7|TRBV11-2|17
CASSLSPGSGPPYEQYF
TGTGCCAGCAGCTTATCACCCGGCAGCGGGCCCCCCTACGAGCAGTACTTC
>-|-|TRBJ1-1|TRBV10-3|13
CAISQGGATEAFF
TGTGCCATCAGTCAAGGGGGTGCCACTGAAGCTTTCTTT
>-|-|TRBJ2-2|TRBV7-7|14
CASSFIANTGELFF
TGTGCCAGCAGCTTCATAGCAAACACCGGGGAGCTGTTTTTT
>once|TRBD2|TRBJ2-5|TRBV7-8|20
CASSLARSGKIPIHRETQYF
TGTGCCAGCAGCTTAGCGAGAAGCGGGAAAATTCCCATCCATCGGGAGACCCAGTACTTC
>-|TRBD1|TRBJ1-4|TRBV18|13
CASSPDRGEKLFF
TGTGCCAGCTCACCTGACAGGGGTGAAAAACTGTTTTTT
>-|TRBD1|TRBJ1-1|TRBV4-2|15
CASSRQGMADTEAFF
TGTGCCAGCAGCCGACAGGGGATGGCGGACACTGAAGCTTTCTTT
>few|-|TRBJ1-5|TRBV30|15
CAWSVPGYSNQPQHF
TGTGCCTGGAGTGTACCAGGGTATAGCAATCAGCCCCAGCATTTT
>-|TRBD2|TRBJ2-3|TRBV7-9|15
CASSSAGTETDTQYF
TGTGCCAGCAGTTCAGCGGGAACCGAGACAGATACGCAGTATTTT
>-|TRBD1|TRBJ2-7|TRBV6-1|9
CASGTGTYF
TGTGCCAGCGGGACAGGGACTTACTTC
>-|TRBD1|TRBJ1-1|TRBV6-5|15
CASSQGDRMNTEAFF
TGTGCCAGCAGTCAGGGGGACAGGATGAACACTGAAGCTTTCTTT
>-|TRBD2|TRBJ2-7|TRBV9|14
CASGLSGNSYEQYF
TGTGCCAGCGGCCTTAGCGGGAACTCCTACGAGCAGTACTTC